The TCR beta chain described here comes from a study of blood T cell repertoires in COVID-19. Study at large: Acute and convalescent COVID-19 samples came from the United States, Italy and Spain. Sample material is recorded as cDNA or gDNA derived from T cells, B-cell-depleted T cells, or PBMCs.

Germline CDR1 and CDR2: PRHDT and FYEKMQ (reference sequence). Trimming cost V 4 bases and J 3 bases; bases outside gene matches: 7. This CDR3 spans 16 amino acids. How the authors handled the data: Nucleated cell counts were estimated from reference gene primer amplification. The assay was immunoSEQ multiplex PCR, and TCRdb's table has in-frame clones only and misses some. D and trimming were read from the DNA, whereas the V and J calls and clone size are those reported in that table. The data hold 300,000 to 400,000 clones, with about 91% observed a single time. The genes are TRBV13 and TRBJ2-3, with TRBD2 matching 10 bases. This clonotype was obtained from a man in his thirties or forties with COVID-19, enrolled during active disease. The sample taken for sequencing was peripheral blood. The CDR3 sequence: CASSSQAGGPTDTQYF. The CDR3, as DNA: TGTGCCAGCAGCTCCCAAGCGGGGGGGCCAACAGATACGCAGTATTTT.